This is a list of T cell receptor beta chains from one sample in a study of early T cells in non-severe SARS-CoV-2 infection. TCRdb reanalysed the 5' RACE reads using MiXCR and keeps one entry per CDR3 protein. This table has about 92,000 distinct CDR3 sequences, around 16% appearing once. The sequencing sample was made of whole blood. The receptor set was obtained from an adult who was a healthcare worker with PCR-confirmed SARS-CoV-2 infection or an uninfected control (not recorded which). Both conserved end residues are part of each CDR3. A D gene is named only where the DNA matches it firmly. Clone sizes are given selectively: once, few, many, or a class where the clone is expanded.

>17|.|.|TRBV28|TRBJ2-5
TGTGCCAGCAGTCTCGGGGGACTCAGCTTAGGAGGGGAGACCCAGTACTTC
CASSLGGLSLGGETQYF
>13|.|.|TRBV6-2/TRBV6-3|TRBJ1-6
TGTGCCAGCAGTTTCCGTTCCCCATCACCCCTCCACTTT
CASSFRSPSPLHF
>14|many|.|TRBV20-1|TRBJ2-2
TGCAGTGCTAGGGGAAGGACGAACACCGGGGAGCTGTTTTTT
CSARGRTNTGELFF
>15|many|.|TRBV12-3/TRBV12-4|TRBJ2-3
TGTGCCAGCACCGTGGGGGCCACTAGCACAGATACGCAGTATTTT
CASTVGATSTDTQYF
>14|.|.|TRBV29-1|TRBJ2-7
TGCAGCGTTAATGGAGCGGCTACTGACTACGAGCAGTACTTC
CSVNGAATDYEQYF
>14|few|TRBD1|TRBV5-1|TRBJ1-4
TGCGCCAGCACCCTGACAGGGGCGACTGAAAAACTGTTTTTT
CASTLTGATEKLFF
>12|.|.|TRBV14|TRBJ2-1
TGTGCCAGCAGCCAATATGGGTATGAGCAGTTCTTC
CASSQYGYEQFF
>13|few|TRBD1|TRBV12-3/TRBV12-4|TRBJ1-1
TGTGCCAGCAGGCAGGGGGCGAACACTGAAGCTTTCTTT
CASRQGANTEAFF
>16|.|.|TRBV28|TRBJ2-3
TGTGCCAGCAGCCCCACCGGGGGAGGTCCTCGTGATACGCAGTATTTT
CASSPTGGGPRDTQYF
>14|few|.|TRBV5-1|TRBJ2-7
TGCGCCAGCAGCTTAGGGACGCCGAGCTACGAGCAGTACTTC
CASSLGTPSYEQYF
>12|few|.|TRBV29-1|TRBJ1-5
TGCAGCGTTGGCAGTCTAAATCAGCCCCAGCATTTT
CSVGSLNQPQHF